This T cell receptor (beta chain) is drawn from a study of a mutant IDH1 vaccine in newly diagnosed glioma. Study details: Standard pretreatment was either radiotherapy, temozolomide, or, for most, radiochemotherapy with temozolomide. Study findings and constraints: A vaccine-induced immune response developed in 93.3% of the patients.

The V end lost 2 bases, the J end lost 4 bases, and 9 bases lay between the germline ends. There are 14 residues in the CDR3. Germline CDR1 reads PRHDT; CDR2 reads FYEKMQ (reference sequence). A remark on this clone: Its specificity is unknown.

The method was immunoSEQ multiplex PCR; TCRdb's version includes in-frame clones alone and lacks a portion of them. The profile shows some 56,000 clones, 60% to 80% of them singletons. This sample's time point: week 47, end of study. Every vaccine dose comprised 300 ug of mutant IDH1 20-mer peptide plus topical imiquimod. The donor cohort comprised cases of new WHO grade 3 or 4 IDH1-mutant, ATRX-lost astrocytoma. The chain joins TRBV13 to TRBJ1-5; D is possibly TRBD1 (6 bases). The sequence derives from a man in his fifties with glioma. The input for sequencing was PBMCs, taken from a glioma patient whose treatment included an IDH1 peptide vaccine. As DNA, the CDR3 is TGTGCCAGCAGCTTAAGAGGGGGGAATCAGCCCCAGCATTTT. Translating it yields CASSLRGGNQPQHF.